Below are 21 T cell receptor beta chains sequenced from a single sample in a study of blood T cell repertoires in COVID-19. Data came from immunoSEQ multiplex PCR; TCRdb stores just in-frame clones and leaves some out. The data show a few hundred thousand clones, approximately 83% seen once. The source material was PBMCs or T cells enriched from blood (not recorded which). The receptors stem from a young man who had recovered from COVID-19.

A single count supports this clone. The rearrangement uses TRBV4-1 and TRBJ1-5; no reliable D call. The germline V gene encodes CDR1 MGHRA and CDR2 YSYEKL. The CDR3 is made up of 15 amino acids. V was pared by 0 bases and J by 0 bases, with 6 bases between. The CDR3: CASSQDRGSNQPQHF. The DNA of the CDR3 is TGCGCCAGCAGCCAAGATCGCGGTAGCAATCAGCCCCAGCATTTT.

The chain employs TRBV5-1 and TRBJ1-1; possible D gene TRBD1, 6 bases. Looked up from germline, CDR1 is SGHRS and CDR2 is YFSETQ. CDR3 size: 15 residues. Trimming removed 0 bases at V and 3 bases at J, with 12 bases between. CDR3 DNA: TGCGCCAGCAGCTTGGATGGTAACAGGGACACTGAAGCTTTCTTT. Translation gives CASSLDGNRDTEAFF.

The chain couples TRBV5-1 to TRBJ2-2, with 11 bases matching TRBD2. Germline CDR1 is SGHRS and CDR2 is YFSETQ. V lost 3 bases and J lost 3; bases outside the gene matches: 13. This CDR3 spans 19 amino acids. The CDR3 here is CASSSSPSIAGGYTGELFF. As DNA, the CDR3 is TGCGCCAGCAGCTCATCCCCTTCCATAGCGGGGGGGTACACCGGGGAGCTGTTTTTT.

The chain couples TRBV6-4 to TRBJ2-1; 7 bases are a match to TRBD2. The trim removed 0 bases at V and 4 bases at J, leaving 3 bases unmatched. Germline CDR1 is MRHNA and CDR2 is SNTAGT. CDR3 length: 15 amino acids. CDR3 protein: CASSDSAGDYNEQFF. The DNA of the CDR3 is TGTGCCAGCAGTGACTCCGCGGGGGATTACAATGAGCAGTTCTTC.

Only a few counts were recorded for this clone. In DNA, the CDR3 is TGTGCTAGTGGTTTGGTGCGGTTGGGGGGTAACTATGGCTACACCTTC. This encodes CASGLVRLGGNYGYTF. The V and J genes are TRBV12-5 and TRBJ1-2; perhaps TRBD1 as D (5 bases). The ends were cut back, 0 bases at V and 1 base at J, with 12 bases in the middle. The CDR3 spans 16 residues. The germline V gene encodes CDR1 LGHNT and CDR2 FRNRAP.

A note on this clone: The same CDR3 also results from other DNA sequences found in this sample. This sequence joins TRBV18 and TRBJ1-3; no reliable D call. The germline V gene encodes CDR1 KGHSH and CDR2 LQKENI. Trimming cost V 2 bases and J 2 bases, with 7 bases left between them. This CDR3 comprises 14 residues. The DNA of the CDR3 is TGTGCCAGCTCACCAGGTACTGCTGGAAACACCATATATTTT. The encoded protein is CASSPGTAGNTIYF.

The gene calls are TRBV3-1 (or the pseudogene TRBV3-2) and TRBJ1-1, with a weak D call TRBD1 (5 bases). Trimming took off 0 bases at V and 4 bases at J, with 12 bases between the two ends. Germline V gives CDR1 LGHDT, CDR2 YNNKEL (reference sequence). This CDR3 spans 15 amino acids. CDR3 region: CASSQEISGFTEAFF. The DNA of the CDR3 is TGTGCCAGCAGCCAAGAGATCTCAGGGTTCACTGAAGCTTTCTTT.

The V gene is TRBV19, the J gene TRBJ1-4; D unresolved. The CDR3 contains 15 residues. Germline lookup yields CDR1 LNHDA and CDR2 SQIVND (reference sequence). V was trimmed by 4 bases and J by 5 bases, leaving 14 bases between them. The CDR3 DNA follows: TGTGCCAGTAGTACCGGGTCTCCCCAGAATGAAAAACTGTTTTTT. Translated, it gives CASSTGSPQNEKLFF. The variable domain in full, completed from reference TRBV19 and TRBJ1-4, reads DGGITQSPKYLFRKEGQNVTLSCEQNLNHDAMYWYRQDPGQGLRLIYYSQIVNDFQKGDIAEGYSVSREKKESFPLTVTSAQKNPTAFYLCASSTGSPQNEKLFFGSGTQLSVL.

The V and J genes are TRBV5-6 and TRBJ2-6, with 8 bases aligning to TRBD1. The germline gives CDR1 SGHDT, CDR2 YYEEEE. The CDR3 length is 19 residues. V was pared by 4 bases and J by 2 bases, with 14 bases of the junction left unmatched. This CDR3 is CASSPIMGQARTGANVLTF. CDR3 in DNA: TGTGCCAGCAGCCCCATAATGGGACAGGCGAGGACTGGGGCCAACGTCCTGACTTTC.

This chain uses TRBV3-1 (or the pseudogene TRBV3-2) with TRBJ2-1, with D tentatively TRBD1 (5 bases). V was clipped by 0 bases and J by 14 bases, with 14 bases between them. The CDR3 totals 13 residues. Germline CDR1 LGHDT, CDR2 YNNKEL (reference sequence). The CDR3, as DNA: TGTGCCAGCAGCCAAGATATATCCACCAGGGAGTTCTTC. This sequence encodes CASSQDISTREFF.

This chain links TRBV6-1 with TRBJ2-7; D unclear. The CDR3 spans 16 residues. CDR1 MNHNS and CDR2 SASEGT come from the germline V gene. The germline V and J ends were trimmed by 1 base and 0 bases, with 13 bases remaining between them. The CDR3, as DNA: TGTGCCAGCAGTGAAGGCCCGTCCTTCAGCTCCTACGAGCAGTACTTC. This codes for CASSEGPSFSSYEQYF.

This chain joins TRBV15 and TRBJ1-1; maybe TRBD1 (5 bases). The germline CDR1 and CDR2 sequences are LNHNV and YYDKDF (reference sequence). The CDR3 is 13 residues long. The V end was cut by 5 bases, the J end by 1 base, with 8 bases between. The CDR3 protein is CATSFGQNTEAFF. CDR3 nucleotides: TGTGCCACCAGCTTCGGACAGAACACTGAAGCTTTCTTT.

This clone has at least ten counts. The J gene is TRBJ2-7, the V gene TRBV14; D is undetermined. The length of the CDR3 is 14 residues. Trimming pared 0 bases from V and 6 bases from J, leaving 12 bases between. Germline CDR1 reads SGHDN; CDR2 reads FVKESK. The CDR3: CASSQDLVSVEQYF. CDR3 nucleotide sequence: TGTGCCAGCAGCCAAGATCTCGTTTCGGTCGAGCAGTACTTC. Based on the CDR3 plus reference TRBV14 and TRBJ2-7, the full variable domain is EAGVTQFPSHSVIEKGQTVTLRCDPISGHDNLYWYRRVMGKEIKFLLHFVKESKQDESGMPNNRFLAERTGGTYSTLKVQPAELEDSGVYFCASSQDLVSVEQYFGPGTRLTVT.

The genes are TRBV2 and TRBJ2-5; 7 bases align to TRBD2. This CDR3 has 15 residues. Germline CDR1 reads SNHLY; CDR2 reads FYNNEI. Trimming cost V 10 bases and J 1 base; bases outside gene matches: 12. The CDR3 DNA reads TGTGCCACCAAACGGGCTAGCGGAGGCCAAGAGACCCAGTACTTC. Amino acids: CATKRASGGQETQYF. Based on the CDR3 plus reference TRBV2 and TRBJ2-5, the full variable domain is EPEVTQTPSHQVTQMGQEVILRCVPISNHLYFYWYRQILGQKVEFLVSFYNNEISEKSEIFDDQFSVERPDGSNFTLKIRSTKLEDSAMYFCATKRASGGQETQYFGPGTRLLVL.

This clone has just one count. This chain joins TRBV29-1 and TRBJ1-1; D possibly corresponds to TRBD1 (5 bases). The V end lost 6 bases, the J end lost 0 bases, and 11 bases lay between the germline ends. Germline V gene sequence: CDR1 SQVTM, CDR2 ANQGSEA. The CDR3 runs 13 residues. The CDR3, as DNA: TGCAGCGTCGAACTGACAGTGAACACTGAAGCTTTCTTT. This gives the protein CSVELTVNTEAFF. Looking up the rest from reference TRBV29-1 and TRBJ1-1 gives the full variable domain: SAVISQKPSRDICQRGTSLTIQCQVDSQVTMMFWYRQQPGQSLTLIATANQGSEATYESGFVIDKFPISRPNLTFSTLTVSNMSPEDSSIYLCSVELTVNTEAFFGQGTRLTVV.

The table lists this clone with a count of one. The CDR3, as DNA: TGTGCCTGGAGCTTACCGGGACTCATATCCTACGAGCAGTACTTC. Protein: CAWSLPGLISYEQYF. This rearrangement joins TRBV30 to TRBJ2-7; possibly TRBD2 for D (6 bases). V lost 3 bases to trimming and J lost 1 base, with 16 bases between them. The length of the CDR3 is 15 residues. From germline, CDR1 is GTSNPN and CDR2 SVGIG (reference sequence).

The gene calls are TRBV9 and TRBJ2-2; D uncertain. This CDR3 spans 14 amino acids. The V end lost 3 bases, the J end lost 1 base, and 7 bases lay between the germline ends. Germline CDR1 SGDLS, CDR2 YYNGEE. The CDR3 sequence is CASSEAENTGELFF. In DNA form, the CDR3 reads TGTGCCAGCAGCGAGGCGGAGAACACCGGGGAGCTGTTTTTT.

The chain links TRBV28 to TRBJ2-3, with 11 bases fitting TRBD2. The germline gives CDR1 MDHEN, CDR2 SYDVKM. Trimming took 6 bases from V and 7 from J; bases not matched to a gene: 18. The CDR3 covers 18 residues. DNA for the CDR3: TGTGCCAGCAGGGCGACCCGACTCTTAGCGGGGGGGCGCAATACGCAGTATTTT. Amino acids: CASRATRLLAGGRNTQYF. Based on the CDR3 plus reference TRBV28 and TRBJ2-3, the full variable domain is DVKVTQSSRYLVKRTGEKVFLECVQDMDHENMFWYRQDPGLGLRLIYFSYDVKMKEKGDIPEGYSVSREKKERFSLILESASTNQTSMYLCASRATRLLAGGRNTQYFGPGTRLTVL.

The rearrangement uses TRBV10-1 and TRBJ2-2; TRBD1 matches at 9 bases. There are 14 residues in the CDR3. Germline V gene lookup returns CDR1 WNHNN and CDR2 SYGVQD (reference sequence). Trimming removed 8 bases from V and 4 bases from J; junction bases left unmatched: 5. CDR3 coding DNA: TGCGCCAGCCAGGACAGGGGTATCACCGGGGAGCTGTTTTTT. Translated: CASQDRGITGELFF.

This clone was counted a few times. Other DNA sequences within the sample encode an identical CDR3. The chain has TRBV7-9 and TRBJ1-6; D is possibly TRBD1 (5 bases). Trimming took off 1 base at V and 7 bases at J, with 5 bases between the two ends. The CDR3 consists of 13 residues. Germline lookup yields CDR1 SEHNR and CDR2 FQNEAQ (reference sequence). DNA of the CDR3: TGTGCCAGCAGCTTAGAGGGGAATTCACCCCTCCACTTT. Its protein product is CASSLEGNSPLHF.

The sample holds one count of this clone. The genes are TRBV30 and TRBJ1-2, with 8 bases aligning to TRBD1. This CDR3 comprises 15 residues. The V gene end was trimmed by 2 bases and the J gene end by 3 bases; junction bases not matched to a gene: 8. The germline V gene encodes CDR1 GTSNPN and CDR2 SVGIG (reference sequence). The CDR3, as DNA: TGTGCCTGGAGTACCCCCCCGGGACAGGACTATGGCTACACCTTC. This codes for CAWSTPPGQDYGYTF.